This record looks at one T cell receptor beta chain sequence and its context. Its cognate antigen has yet to be identified. Base qualities are not at hand, and no much larger clone is one base apart. The cohort consisted of 600 to 750 healthy bone marrow donors. Cohort members were all nominally healthy when sampled, although unrecorded immune exposures were likely present. The donor was CMV seropositive and was included in the group of about 290 seropositive cohort members. Each donor provided a peripheral blood sample, and peripheral blood mononuclear cells were used for TCR beta sequencing. Genomic DNA was extracted from the blood cell samples with the Qiagen DNeasy Blood Extraction Kit. Trimming leaves V shorter by 6 bases and J shorter by 7 bases, with the junction holding 5 bases beyond the gene matches. CDR1 is given as MNHEY and CDR2 as SVGAGI, both from the germline V gene. The CDR3 starts with the cysteine, ends with the phenylalanine, and has 13 residues. Just the 39-base CDR3 DNA is kept, in frame starting at base 1.

The data belong to a study of cytomegalovirus exposure and HLA in healthy donors (dated by TCRdb to 2015 to 2018). At the level of the whole study: An earlier analysis of 587 of the donors reported approximately 280 Gb of sequence data and approximately 120 million unique TCR beta sequences obtained from around 190 million T cells. All discovery cohort repertoires had been generated using a single sequencing platform. Five DR-DQ haplotypes were treated as single units for association and clustering because of strong linkage in the cohort. Typing coverage varied by locus: roughly 629-640 donors for A, B, C, DRB1 and DQB1; roughly 560 for DQA1; over 600 for DPA1; roughly 450 for DPB1. To predict cytomegalovirus infection status, the study combined high-throughput TCR immunosequencing, statistical association of individual TCRs with disease status, and machine learning. Using immunosequencing, the study profiled T cell repertoires from some 670 subjects and related those repertoires to cytomegalovirus serostatus. Among the approximately 400 genotyped donors, around 79% belonged to the genetic ancestry cluster associated with self-reported Caucasian donors. On average, around 230,000 unique TCR beta nucleotide sequences were sequenced per donor among 398 genotyped donors of the cohort, with roughly 18% of those sequences being non-productive. Roughly 310 gigabases of sequencing data and tens of millions of unique TCR sequences were included in an early release covering roughly 600 HLA-typed donors. An earlier analysis of approximately 640 of the donors applied high-throughput TCR beta sequencing to assess whether each TCR beta V gene segment acted as functional or pseudogenic. Alongside the repertoire data, information on donor age, sex, ethnicity and CMV serostatus was compiled. Rather than using new phenotypic data, the later analysis identified candidate immune exposures from TCR beta sequences and from how often those sequences occurred across donors. To study patterns of TCR occurrence, a later analysis re-analyzed previously published TCR beta repertoires from 500 to 850 donors and added high-resolution HLA genotyping. HLA typing included class I and class II loci at four-digit resolution. A later genetic analysis took genome-wide SNP genotypes for about 65% of the 666 donors and used that subset as a discovery cohort. Along with the approximately 650-subject first cohort, a separate validation cohort of 120 different subjects was used. The study was designed to test whether signatures of past pathogen exposure could be identified by cataloging public T cell receptors. Study-wide findings and limitations: Correlated functional status among segregating V segments might be attributable to linkage disequilibrium, but an unknown experimental factor could not be ruled out. Broadly in line with IMGT annotations, most TCR beta V segments showed up in productive rearrangements about 90% or about 30% of the time in an earlier analysis of some 590 of the donors. Cytomegalovirus status was reported to be diagnosed by the classifier with high specificity and sensitivity in both the original and validation cohorts. According to a later genetic analysis, donors in an Asian-associated ancestry cluster had fewer N-insertions in productive TCRs than the approximately 700-donor mean. A later analysis found that TCR association rates varied across HLA loci, with DRB1 alleles showing the most associated TCRs and HLA-C alleles the fewest. The presence/absence analyses assumed that sequencing depth was roughly uniform across donors, and that assumption may not be true. Seventeen rarely observed V segments, including chromosome 9 orphons, were excluded from the earlier analysis of several hundred of the donors because counts were too low. A later genetic analysis associated a missense DCLRE1C variant with V-gene and J-gene trimming of TCR beta chains, and an independent cohort replicated the association. In vitro tests confirmed that a few of the cytomegalovirus-associated TCR beta chains recognize cytomegalovirus antigens. This cohort had only TCR beta chains sequenced, and the lack of alpha or paired-chain data limited which features could be detected. A later analysis reported that several top co-occurrence clusters appeared linked to parvovirus B19, influenza, CMV and Epstein-Barr virus. In the study, some 160 TCR beta chains were listed as associated with cytomegalovirus. In a later analysis, HLA-associated TCR beta chains showed more clonal expansion and lower generation probabilities than non-associated chains that were equally common. According to a later analysis, most CMV-associated TCR beta chains appeared to be HLA-restricted, and the HLA associations seemed to be driven largely by CMV exposure. Most TCR sequences were observed very rarely across donors, whereas some public TCRs were present in many individuals. A cluster of highly shared sequence variants was judged likely to be a technical artifact of the sequencing pipeline. A further reported finding was that TCR beta sequences accurately predicted the HLA-A and HLA-B alleles for most subjects in the first cohort. The authors suggested that the approach could potentially be extended to other disease states and immunological phenotypes. Because the 87-base-pair reads could not distinguish some IMGT-functional V segments, including TRBV6-2 and TRBV6-3, those segments were excluded. The only immune exposure information available for the cohort was CMV serostatus. Assigning TCR associations to individual alleles was difficult when HLA alleles, especially DR and DQ, strongly co-occurred. Because some donors lacked HLA typing at each locus, the association tests relied only on the typed subset. A later analysis associated about 17,000 TCR beta sequences with specific HLA alleles at a false discovery rate of 0.05.

The library was prepared using the immunoSEQ multiplex PCR assay. A mixture of 60 forward primers for TCR Vbeta segments and 13 reverse primers for TCR Jbeta segments was used in the multiplex PCR. A multiplex PCR assay on genomic DNA amplified the CDR3 region of rearranged TCR beta genes. Amplified TCR beta libraries were sequenced as 87-base-pair reads on the Illumina HiSeq System. For the original study's pipeline: In a later analysis, tens of millions of unique TCR beta chains were counted across the roughly 610 repertoires, and around 10 million of these chains were shared by at least two donors. To remove PCR and sequencing errors, raw reads were error-corrected and collapsed into unique sequences using a nearest-neighbor algorithm that merged closely related sequences. To assign V, D and J gene segments, CDR3 sequences were aligned to IMGT reference sequences. Each retained sequence needed at least a six-nucleotide match to both a V gene segment and a J gene segment. Rearrangements were classified as productive when the CDR3 lacked stop codons and remained in frame with V and J, and all other rearrangements were classified as non-productive. Following IMGT convention, CDR3 was defined as the stretch from the second conserved V-encoded cysteine to the conserved J-encoded phenylalanine. The earlier analysis of 500 to 650 of the donors excluded any sequence lacking an unambiguous match to a single V gene segment. In an earlier analysis of 587 of the donors, a V segment was called functional when productive rearrangements were above 56.7%, and segregating when the standard deviation between donors exceeded 5%. A statistical classification framework was built to diagnose cytomegalovirus status from the catalog of TCR beta chain sequences. In a later analysis, TCR nucleotide sequences were compared against IMGT/GENE-DB human TR gene sequences so that V and J genes could be assigned. The TCRdist pipeline was used in a later analysis to assign CDR3 sequences and most-parsimonious VDJ recombination scenarios. In a later analysis, every TCR beta chain was defined by the combination of its CDR3 amino acid sequence and its V-gene family, and reads without a unique V-gene family were dropped. In a later analysis, 450 to 600 highly shared, low-generation-probability nucleotide sequences were removed to address suspected cross-contamination and a sequencing artifact. A later analysis calculated a clonal expansion index for each public chain from normalized within-repertoire ranks of inferred template counts. In a later analysis, generation probabilities were computed using a VDJ recombination model fitted to out-of-frame rearrangements, and the results were checked against IGoR. In a later analysis, TCR-TCR, TCR-HLA and TCR-CMV co-occurrence was scored with hypergeometric tests, and a repertoire-size bias correction was applied to TCR pairs. In a later analysis, false discovery rates were estimated by permuting HLA or CMV assignments 20 times. A later analysis grouped co-occurring TCRs with DBSCAN, adding TCRdist sequence similarity when clustering within HLA-allele-positive subsets. Co-occurrence clustering excluded repertoires with fewer than 30,000 or more than 120,000 public chains, plus five with anomalous nucleotide sharing. In TCRdb, the immuneACCESS table is reduced to in-frame sequences with V and J assigned. These tables do not hold every clone; where another copy was compared, an unresolved V gene accounts for under half, and the others remain unexplained. V and J calls plus clone size are reproduced from that table; the DNA served to infer D and trimming. The sample has some 180,000 clones on record, 73% of them singletons. The ten top clones hold about 5% of the sample.

The TCR originated in a woman between 18 and 29 years old in good health and CMV-seropositive. The chain is assembled from TRBV6-5 and TRBJ1-2, with 10 bases aligning to TRBD1. The material sequenced was PBMCs. The DNA sequence follows: TGTGCCAGCAGCCCGACAGGGGGCAGTGGCTACACCTTC. Its translation reads: CASSPTGGSGYTF.